Below are 27 T cell receptor beta chains sequenced from a single sample in a study of blood T cells in healthy people across ages. A second roughly 6 to 12 cycle PCR used barcoded and J-beta primers. Using its own MiXCR run on the 5' RACE reads, TCRdb lists one record per CDR3 protein. The sample records 1.5 million to 2 million distinct CDR3 sequences, roughly 28% being singletons. Sequenced input: blood. Every receptor here comes from a woman in her thirties in good health.

This clonotype has just a few counts. A read error may explain this, as a much larger clone is one base away. J is TRBJ2-5 and V is TRBV20-1; no firm D call. CDR3 length: 11 residues. Deletions cut 3 bases from V and 11 bases from J, with 13 bases between. Per the germline V gene, CDR1 is DFQATT and CDR2 is SNEGSKA (reference sequence). In DNA form, the CDR3 reads TGCAGTGCTAGGCCTGGCTATGAGCAGTACTTC. Protein sequence: CSARPGYEQYF.

The sample holds a few counts of this clonotype. The chain is built from TRBV5-6 and TRBJ2-7, with 8 nucleotides matching TRBD1. The DNA matches TRBJ2-5 better at its end, which makes the J call doubtful. This CDR3 region has 18 residues. Germline V CDR1 and CDR2: SGHDT, YYEEEE. CDR3 region: CASSLPGGTGTRWGTQYF. In DNA, the CDR3 is TGTGCCAGCAGCTTGCCAGGGGGCACAGGGACTCGGTGGGGGACCCAGTACTTC.

This chain links TRBV7-2 with TRBJ2-4, with D uncertain. Per the germline V gene, CDR1 is SGHTA and CDR2 is FQGNSA. Trimming took off 3 bases at V and 5 bases at J, with 20 bases between the two ends. This CDR3 region has 17 residues. CDR3 protein: CASSFRFAISQENIQYF. In nucleotides, the CDR3 is TGTGCCAGCAGCTTCCGGTTTGCCATCTCCCAGGAAAACATTCAGTACTTC.

The chain employs TRBV3-1 and TRBJ2-3, with TRBD2 matching 9 bases. CDR3 length equals 16 residues. Looked up from germline, CDR1 is LGHDT and CDR2 is YNNKEL (reference sequence). Germline trimming cut 2 bases from V and 2 bases from J; bases unmatched to any gene: 5. CDR3 amino acids: CASSQRRGGNTDTQYF. In DNA, the CDR3 is TGTGCCAGCAGCCAAAGGCGGGGGGGGAACACAGATACGCAGTATTTT.

This clonotype was observed a few times. This chain connects TRBV27 to TRBJ2-3; D is unclear. The CDR3 loop spans 14 amino acids. Between the trimmed V and J ends, which lost 9 bases and 4 bases, there was a span of 17 bases. Germline lookup yields CDR1 MNHEY and CDR2 SMNVEV (reference sequence). The CDR3 protein is CARLPGEGADTQYF. In DNA form, the CDR3 reads TGTGCCAGACTCCCAGGTGAAGGTGCAGATACGCAGTATTTT.

This clonotype was found a few times. J is TRBJ2-5 and V is TRBV12-3 or TRBV12-4; TRBD2 aligns across 8 bases. V trimming: 3 bases; J trimming: 4 bases; junction bases outside the gene matches: 4. This CDR3 contains 14 residues. For the CDR3, the DNA is TGTGCCAGCAGTTTCGGGGGGGCTGCAGAGACCCAGTACTTC. This encodes CASSFGGAAETQYF.

The chain uses TRBV7-6 and TRBJ2-7; 8 nucleotides align to TRBD1. Per the germline V gene, CDR1 is SGHVS and CDR2 is FNYEAQ. Unmatched junction bases numbered 6, after V lost 1 base and J lost 1 base. CDR3 length equals 16 residues. The CDR3 region has the DNA TGTGCCAGCAGCTTAGGTAAACAGGGGGATTCCTACGAGCAGTACTTC. It encodes CASSLGKQGDSYEQYF.

The chain links TRBV7-2 to TRBJ2-4; TRBD1 matches at 12 bases. The J call is uncertain, as TRBJ2-7 better fits the DNA end. This CDR3 has 15 amino acids. Germline loops: CDR1 SGHTA, CDR2 FQGNSA. CDR3: CTSSPRDRGLYEQYF. In DNA, the CDR3 is TGTACCAGCAGCCCCCGGGACAGGGGGCTTTACGAGCAGTACTTC.

This clonotype turned up a few times. V is TRBV5-1 and J is TRBJ2-3, with D possibly TRBD2 on 6 matching bases. Germline-derived CDR1 and CDR2 are SGHRS and YFSETQ. V lost 5 bases to trimming and J lost 0 bases, with 16 bases between them. The length of the CDR3 is 16 residues. CDR3 bases: TGCGCCAGCAGACTAGCCGACCGTTCTAGCACAGATACGCAGTATTTT. Translation: CASRLADRSSTDTQYF.

This chain connects TRBV7-9 to TRBJ1-5; TRBD1 might be the D (6 bases). With 4 bases removed from V and 5 bases from J, the gap between germline ends came to 15 bases. Per the germline V gene, CDR1 is SEHNR and CDR2 is FQNEAQ (reference sequence). The CDR3 spans 15 residues. Here the CDR3 DNA reads TGTGCCAGCAGCTCCTACAGGGAGGGGGATCAGCCCCAGCATTTT. The encoded protein is CASSSYREGDQPQHF.

The chain couples TRBV20-1 to TRBJ2-2; no reliable D call. Germline V gene data show CDR1 as DFQATT and CDR2 as SNEGSKA (reference sequence). The CDR3 consists of 13 residues. Trimming stripped 6 bases from V and 6 bases from J, with 14 bases between. Here the CDR3 DNA reads TGCAGTGCCCCGGGTGGACCCGCCGGGGAGCTGTTTTTT. This codes for CSAPGGPAGELFF.

There are many counts of this clonotype. The rearrangement uses TRBV20-1 and TRBJ2-5; D may be TRBD1 (6 bases). Germline assignment: CDR1 DFQATT and CDR2 SNEGSKA (reference sequence). The CDR3 spans 13 residues. V was clipped by 3 bases and J by 5 bases, with 13 bases between them. The CDR3, as DNA: TGCAGTGCTAGGGTACAGGGAGAGGAGACCCAGTACTTC. It encodes CSARVQGEETQYF.

Only a few counts were recorded for this clonotype. The chain recombines TRBV6-6 with TRBJ1-5; D perhaps matches TRBD1 (6 bases). This CDR3 has 13 residues. The germline CDR1 and CDR2 sequences are MNHNY and SVGAGI (reference sequence). Trimming cost V 6 bases and J 4 bases, with 10 bases left between them. The CDR3 region is CASRRQVNQPQHF. Written as DNA, the CDR3 is TGTGCCAGCAGAAGACAGGTAAATCAGCCCCAGCATTTT.

This clonotype was seen a few times. The chain couples TRBV5-1 to TRBJ1-2; D uncertain. The germline CDR1 and CDR2 sequences are SGHRS and YFSETQ. The germline V and J ends were trimmed by 7 bases and 6 bases, with 19 bases remaining between them. This CDR3 comprises 14 residues. CDR3 in DNA: TGCGCCAGCTCCGTGGCCAGCCCCTCCAATGGCTACACCTTC. Translation gives CASSVASPSNGYTF.

This clonotype showed up many times. The genes are TRBV6-6 and TRBJ1-2, with D perhaps TRBD1 (5 bases). There are 13 residues in the CDR3. V was shortened by 4 bases and J by 4 bases, with 10 bases between the two germline ends. The germline V gene encodes CDR1 MNHNY and CDR2 SVGAGI (reference sequence). The CDR3 here is CASSLDNIYGYTF. As DNA, the CDR3 is TGTGCCAGCAGTTTGGACAATATCTATGGCTACACCTTC.

This chain joins TRBV28 and TRBJ2-7; D is unclear. The CDR3 has 12 residues. Trimming shortened V by 6 bases and J by 3 bases, and 9 bases separated the two germline ends. Germline lookup yields CDR1 MDHEN and CDR2 SYDVKM. CDR3 loop: CASSRYLYEQYF. DNA for the CDR3: TGTGCCAGCAGCCGTTACCTCTACGAGCAGTACTTC.

This clonotype came up many times. This sequence joins TRBV27 and TRBJ2-3; a weak D match, TRBD2 (6 bases). The CDR3 has 14 residues. V was clipped by 6 bases and J by 5 bases, with 15 bases between them. Germline values: CDR1 MNHEY, CDR2 SMNVEV (reference sequence). CDR3 amino acids: CASSPAGGEDTQYF. The CDR3 DNA is TGTGCCAGCAGCCCCGCGGGCGGGGAAGATACGCAGTATTTT.

As to this clonotype: A read error may explain this, as a much larger clone is one base away. The rearrangement joins TRBV10-3 to TRBJ2-4; 7 positions match TRBD2. Germline V lookup: CDR1 ENHRY, CDR2 SYGVKD. The CDR3 extends over 15 amino acids. With 2 bases clipped from V and 13 bases from J, the junction kept 14 bases outside the gene matches. CDR3 DNA: TGTGCCATCAGTGAGACGGGGGGATTAGACAATGAGCAGTACTTC. This encodes CAISETGGLDNEQYF.

The chain recombines TRBV20-1 with TRBJ2-3; 8 positions agree with TRBD2. With V trimmed by 4 bases and J by 4 bases, 7 bases remained unmatched. The germline CDR1 and CDR2 sequences are DFQATT and SNEGSKA (reference sequence). The CDR3 is made up of 14 amino acids. The CDR3 spells CSATQRESADTQYF. The CDR3, as DNA: TGCAGTGCTACCCAGCGGGAGAGTGCAGATACGCAGTATTTT.

The table lists this clonotype with many counts. This chain joins TRBV5-1 and TRBJ1-2, with D unclear. In germline, CDR1 is SGHRS, CDR2 YFSETQ. There are 17 residues in the CDR3. Trimming took off 0 bases at V and 0 bases at J, with 15 bases between the two ends. The CDR3 DNA sequence: TGCGCCAGCAGCTTGGGGCGGCGAGTAACGACTAACTATGGCTACACCTTC. Amino acid sequence: CASSLGRRVTTNYGYTF.

This clonotype was seen only a few times. V gene TRBV7-2 combines with J gene TRBJ2-1, with 10 nucleotides matching TRBD1. This CDR3 has 18 residues. The V gene end was trimmed by 4 bases and the J gene end by 6 bases; junction bases not matched to a gene: 15. The germline V gene has CDR1 SGHTA and CDR2 FQGNSA. The CDR3 loop is CASSSKIGTGVLGNEQFF. The CDR3 DNA sequence: TGTGCCAGCAGCTCTAAAATCGGGACAGGGGTATTGGGCAATGAGCAGTTCTTC.

The chain links TRBV29-1 to TRBJ1-2; no reliable D call. Trimming cost V 4 bases and J 8 bases, with 14 bases left between them. The CDR3 runs 12 residues. Germline CDR1 SQVTM, CDR2 ANQGSEA. The CDR3 loop is CSVGTAEGGYTF. The CDR3 bases are TGCAGCGTTGGAACAGCCGAAGGGGGCTACACCTTC.

The chain recombines TRBV2 with TRBJ1-2; D uncertain. Between the trimmed V and J ends, which lost 6 bases and 7 bases, there was a span of 15 bases. The CDR3 contains 13 residues. The germline CDR1 and CDR2 sequences are SNHLY and FYNNEI. CDR3 in amino acids: CASRGGSASGYTF. The CDR3 nucleotides read TGTGCCAGCAGGGGCGGTTCCGCGTCTGGCTACACCTTC.

The chain has TRBV5-1 and TRBJ2-1; TRBD2 aligns across 7 bases. The CDR3 covers 17 residues. CDR1 SGHRS and CDR2 YFSETQ come from the germline V gene. The ends lost 4 bases at V and 8 bases at J; junction bases unmatched: 18. This CDR3 is CASSPTSRGRRYDEQFF. CDR3 bases: TGCGCCAGCAGCCCGACTAGCCGGGGACGCCGGTACGATGAGCAGTTCTTC.

The chain recombines TRBV5-1 with TRBJ2-5; 7 nucleotides match TRBD2. Germline V CDR1 and CDR2: SGHRS, YFSETQ. J lost 5 bases, V lost 3 bases, and 16 bases had no gene match. The CDR3 loop spans 17 amino acids. The CDR3 nucleotides are TGCGCCAGCAGCTGGTGGCGCGCGCTAGCGGAGGGGGAGACCCAGTACTTC. Its protein product is CASSWWRALAEGETQYF.

The chain couples TRBV28 to TRBJ1-5; D might be TRBD1 (5 bases). This CDR3 comprises 15 residues. Trimming shortened V by 7 bases and J by 0 bases, and 13 bases separated the two germline ends. Per germline, CDR1 MDHEN and CDR2 SYDVKM. CDR3 bases: TGTGCCAGCACCCGGGGCGAGGATAGCAATCAGCCCCAGCATTTT. This gives the protein CASTRGEDSNQPQHF.

The CDR3 reads CASSLAGMYTEAFF. CDR3 in DNA: TGCGCCAGCAGCTTGGCAGGGATGTACACTGAAGCTTTCTTT. The genes are TRBV5-1 and TRBJ1-1; weak D call: TRBD1 (5 bases). This CDR3 comprises 14 residues. CDR1 is SGHRS, CDR2 YFSETQ, per germline. With 0 bases removed from V and 3 bases from J, the gap between germline ends came to 9 bases.